This T cell receptor beta chain appears in the sequencing data of a study of blood T cell repertoires in COVID-19. Across the whole study: Collection of acute and convalescent COVID-19 samples took place in the United States, Italy and Spain. Sources were T cells, B-cell-depleted T cells, or PBMCs; the material itself was cDNA or gDNA.

The repertoire was sequenced with immunoSEQ multiplex PCR; TCRdb's copy has only in-frame clones and lacks some. The top ten hold 5.1% of the sample, which has some 330,000 clones, roughly 80% seen once. The study assigned cohorts using participant-reported clinical history. What the recovered Cohort 3 donors had was two negative PCRs, clearance, or symptom resolution. Germline trimming cut 4 bases from V and 0 bases from J; bases unmatched to any gene: 17. CDR1 is LNHDA, CDR2 SQIVND, per germline (reference sequence). This CDR3 is built from 19 residues. The gene calls are TRBV19 and TRBJ1-2; 7 nucleotides align to TRBD1. Sequencing was done on a sample of PBMCs or T cells enriched from blood (not recorded which). The receptor comes from a woman aged 45-65 years who had recovered from COVID-19. The CDR3 DNA reads TGTGCCAGTAGTACCCTCGGCTGGGAGACAGGGAAAGCTAACTATGGCTACACCTTC. Its protein is CASSTLGWETGKANYGYTF.